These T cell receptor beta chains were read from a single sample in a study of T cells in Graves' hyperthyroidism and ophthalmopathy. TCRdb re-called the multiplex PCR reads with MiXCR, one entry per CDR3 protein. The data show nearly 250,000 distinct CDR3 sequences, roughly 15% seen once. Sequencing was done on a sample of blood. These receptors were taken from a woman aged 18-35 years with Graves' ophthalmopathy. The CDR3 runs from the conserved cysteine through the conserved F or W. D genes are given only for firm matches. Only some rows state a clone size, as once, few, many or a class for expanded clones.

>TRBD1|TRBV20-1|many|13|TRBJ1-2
TGCAGTGCGAGGGGACAGCCGTCAAGGGGCTACACCTTC
CSARGQPSRGYTF
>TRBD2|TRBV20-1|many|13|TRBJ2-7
TGCAGTGCTAGTTCAAGCGGGGCCTACGAGCAGTACTTC
CSASSSGAYEQYF
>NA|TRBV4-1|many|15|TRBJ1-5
TGCGCCAGCAGCCAAGATGAGGGGATAGGTCAGCCCCAGCATTTT
CASSQDEGIGQPQHF
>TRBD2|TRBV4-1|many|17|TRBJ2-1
TGCGCCAGCAGCCAAGATCAAGGCGGGAGAGGGCGGAATGAGCAGTTCTTC
CASSQDQGGRGRNEQFF
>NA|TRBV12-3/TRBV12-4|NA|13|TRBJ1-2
TGTGCCAGCAGGAGACAGTCTAACTATGGCTACACCTTC
CASRRQSNYGYTF
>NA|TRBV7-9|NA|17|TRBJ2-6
TGTGCCAGCAGCTCCCCCCCGGGGGCTTTCGGGGCCAACGTCCTGACTTTC
CASSSPPGAFGANVLTF
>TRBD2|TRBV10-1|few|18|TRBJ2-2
TGCGCCAGCAGTGCGGCTAGCGGGGGCCTAGCGAACACCGGGGAGCTGTTTTTT
CASSAASGGLANTGELFF
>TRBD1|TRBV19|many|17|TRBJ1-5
TGTGCCAGTAGTCCGCGGGCGCAGGGGGGGAGCAATCAGCCCCAGCATTTT
CASSPRAQGGSNQPQHF
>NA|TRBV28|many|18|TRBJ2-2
TGTGCCAGCAGTTCACGGCTAGGCTTACAGACGAACACCGGGGAGCTGTTTTTT
CASSSRLGLQTNTGELFF
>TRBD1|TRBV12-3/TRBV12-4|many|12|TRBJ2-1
TGTGCCAGCAGTTCCTCCGGGACAGTGCAGTTCTTC
CASSSSGTVQFF
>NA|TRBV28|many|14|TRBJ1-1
TGTGCCAGCAGTTTGGAGGGATCGAACACTGAAGCTTTCTTT
CASSLEGSNTEAFF
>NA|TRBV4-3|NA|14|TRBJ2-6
TGCGCCAGCAGCCAAGAATCCGGGGCCAACGTCCTGACTTTC
CASSQESGANVLTF
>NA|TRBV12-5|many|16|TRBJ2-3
TGTGCTAGTGGTTTGGTACTCAGCGGTCGCACAGATACGCAGTATTTT
CASGLVLSGRTDTQYF
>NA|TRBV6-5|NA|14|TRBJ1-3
TGTGCCGGCAGTTCAGGGGCGGCTGGAAACACCATATATTTT
CAGSSGAAGNTIYF
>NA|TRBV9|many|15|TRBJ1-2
TGTGCCAGCAGCGTAGATGGGTATACTTTTGGTGGCTACACCTTC
CASSVDGYTFGGYTF
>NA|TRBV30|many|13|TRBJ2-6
TGTGCCTGGAGTGATGCCGGGGCCAACGTCCTGACTTTC
CAWSDAGANVLTF
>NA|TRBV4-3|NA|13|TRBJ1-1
TGCGCCAGCAGCCAAGATGGGGGGCAGGGCCCTTTCTTT
CASSQDGGQGPFF
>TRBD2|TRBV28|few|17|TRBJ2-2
TGTGCCAGCAGTCCACTCGGACTAGCGGTGAACACCGGGGGGCTGTTTTTT
CASSPLGLAVNTGGLFF
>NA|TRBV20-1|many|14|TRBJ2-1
TGCAGTGCGGAGGACTATCAAAAATACAATGAGCAGTTCTTC
CSAEDYQKYNEQFF
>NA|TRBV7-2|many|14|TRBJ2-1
TGTGCCAGCAGCTTAGGCCCCACGGAGGCAAATCCGTTCTTC
CASSLGPTEANPFF
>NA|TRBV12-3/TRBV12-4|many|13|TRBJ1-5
TGTGCCAGCAGTCGTCGGGGGAGAGAGCCCCAGCATTTT
CASSRRGREPQHF
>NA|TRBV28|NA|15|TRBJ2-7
TGTGCCAGCAGTTCGTTGCGAGGGACCCACTACGAGCAGTACTTC
CASSSLRGTHYEQYF
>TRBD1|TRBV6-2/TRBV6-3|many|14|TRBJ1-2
TGTGCCAGCAGTCAGGCCGACAGGGGAACTCGCTACACCTTC
CASSQADRGTRYTF
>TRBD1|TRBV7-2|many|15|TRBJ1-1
TGTGCCAGCAGCGCCCAGGGGGCGGGGAGGACTGAAGCTTTCTTT
CASSAQGAGRTEAFF
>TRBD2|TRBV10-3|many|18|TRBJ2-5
TGTGCCATCAGTGAGTCTCCCGGGACTAGTGGGATACGGGAGACCCAGTACTTC
CAISESPGTSGIRETQYF
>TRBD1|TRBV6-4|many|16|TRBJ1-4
TGTGCCAGCAAGAGCCGGGACAGCACGTCTAATGAAAAACTGTTTTTT
CASKSRDSTSNEKLFF
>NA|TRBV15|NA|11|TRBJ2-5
TGTGCCACCAGCAGTCGAGAGACCCAGTACTTC
CATSSRETQYF
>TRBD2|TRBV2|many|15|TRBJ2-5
TGTGCCAGCAGGACCGGGACTAGCGGTGGAGAGACCCAGTACTTC
CASRTGTSGGETQYF
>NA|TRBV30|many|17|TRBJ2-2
TGTGCCTGGAGTGTAAGGTGGGGGGACCCCAACACCGGGGAGCTGTTTTTT
CAWSVRWGDPNTGELFF
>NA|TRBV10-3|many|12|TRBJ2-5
TGTGCCACCCGGAAGGGGGGGGAGACCCAGTACTTC
CATRKGGETQYF
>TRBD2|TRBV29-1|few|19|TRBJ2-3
TGCAGCGTCTGTTTGATCGGGACTAGCGGGGAGGTCGTTGCAGATACGCAGTATTTT
CSVCLIGTSGEVVADTQYF
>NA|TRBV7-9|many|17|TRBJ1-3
TGTGCCAGCAGCTTATACGTCCACGGGGCGGCTGGAAACACCATATATTTT
CASSLYVHGAAGNTIYF
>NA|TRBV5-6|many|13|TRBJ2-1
TGTGCCAGCAGCTTGGGCGGGTATGGTGAGCAGTTCTTC
CASSLGGYGEQFF
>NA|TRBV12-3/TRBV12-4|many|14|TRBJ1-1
TGTGCCAGCAGTTTTGGAGGGAGTCTCACTGAAGCTTTCTTT
CASSFGGSLTEAFF
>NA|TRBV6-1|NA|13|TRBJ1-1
TGTGCCAGCTCAGGGGAGGGCGCGTATCGGGCTTTCTTT
CASSGEGAYRAFF
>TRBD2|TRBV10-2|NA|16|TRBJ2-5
TGCGCCAGCAAAGGGAACGAGCGGGGGGTTCAAGAGACCCAGTACTTC
CASKGNERGVQETQYF
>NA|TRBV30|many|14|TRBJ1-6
TGTGCCTGGAGTTTAGGTTCTAATAATTCACCCCTCCACTTT
CAWSLGSNNSPLHF
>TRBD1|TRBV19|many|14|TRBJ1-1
TGTGCCAGTAGACCAGACAGGGTGAACACTGAAGCTTTCTTT
CASRPDRVNTEAFF
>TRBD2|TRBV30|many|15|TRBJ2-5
TGTGCCTGGAGTAGCGGGAGGGGATACCAAGAGACCCAGTACTTC
CAWSSGRGYQETQYF
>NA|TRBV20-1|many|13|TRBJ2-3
TGCAGTGCGCCGGTCATTAGCGCAGATACGCAGTATTTT
CSAPVISADTQYF
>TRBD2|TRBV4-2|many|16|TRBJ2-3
TGTGCCAGCAGCCAAGATCTCGGGGGGGGAACGGATACGCAGTATTTT
CASSQDLGGGTDTQYF
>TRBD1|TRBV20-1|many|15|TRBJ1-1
TGCAGTGCTAGAGATCTGGGACAGGGGCGGGCTGAAGCTTTCTTT
CSARDLGQGRAEAFF